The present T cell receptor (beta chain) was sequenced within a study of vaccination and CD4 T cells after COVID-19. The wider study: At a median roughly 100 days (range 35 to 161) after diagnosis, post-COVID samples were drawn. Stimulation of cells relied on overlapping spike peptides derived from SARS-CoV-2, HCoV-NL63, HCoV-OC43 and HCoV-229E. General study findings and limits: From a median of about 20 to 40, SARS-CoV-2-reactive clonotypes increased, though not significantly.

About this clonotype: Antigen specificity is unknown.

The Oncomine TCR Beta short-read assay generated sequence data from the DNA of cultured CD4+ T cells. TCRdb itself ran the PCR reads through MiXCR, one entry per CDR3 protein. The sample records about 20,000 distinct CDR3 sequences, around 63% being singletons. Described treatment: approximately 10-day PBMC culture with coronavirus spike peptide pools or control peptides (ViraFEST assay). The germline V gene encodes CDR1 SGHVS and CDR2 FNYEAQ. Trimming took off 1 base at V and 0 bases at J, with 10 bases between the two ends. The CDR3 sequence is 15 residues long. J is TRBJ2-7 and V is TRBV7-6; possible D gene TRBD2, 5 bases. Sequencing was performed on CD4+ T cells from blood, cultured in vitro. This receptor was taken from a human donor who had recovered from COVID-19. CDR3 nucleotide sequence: TGTGCCAGCAGCTTAGGGGAGTTGAACTCCTACGAGCAGTACTTC. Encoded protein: CASSLGELNSYEQYF. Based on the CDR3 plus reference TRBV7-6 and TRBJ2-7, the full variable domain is GAGVSQSPRYKVTKRGQDVALRCDPISGHVSLYWYRQALGQGPEFLTYFNYEAQQDKSGLPNDRFSAERPEGSISTLTIQRTEQRDSAMYRCASSLGELNSYEQYFGPGTRLTVT.